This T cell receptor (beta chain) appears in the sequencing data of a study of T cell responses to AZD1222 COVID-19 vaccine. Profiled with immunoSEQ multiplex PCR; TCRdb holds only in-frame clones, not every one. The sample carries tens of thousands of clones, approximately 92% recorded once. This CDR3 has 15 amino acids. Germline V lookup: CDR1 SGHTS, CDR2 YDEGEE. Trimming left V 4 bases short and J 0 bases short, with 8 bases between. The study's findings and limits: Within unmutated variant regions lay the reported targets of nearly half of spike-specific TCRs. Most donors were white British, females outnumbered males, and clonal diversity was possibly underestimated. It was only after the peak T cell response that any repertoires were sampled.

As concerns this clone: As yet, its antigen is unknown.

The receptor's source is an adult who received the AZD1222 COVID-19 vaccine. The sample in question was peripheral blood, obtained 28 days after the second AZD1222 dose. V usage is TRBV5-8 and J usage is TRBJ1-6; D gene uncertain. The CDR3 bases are TGTGCCAGCAGCCTCTTTAGCTCCTATAATTCACCCCTCCACTTT. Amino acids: CASSLFSSYNSPLHF.